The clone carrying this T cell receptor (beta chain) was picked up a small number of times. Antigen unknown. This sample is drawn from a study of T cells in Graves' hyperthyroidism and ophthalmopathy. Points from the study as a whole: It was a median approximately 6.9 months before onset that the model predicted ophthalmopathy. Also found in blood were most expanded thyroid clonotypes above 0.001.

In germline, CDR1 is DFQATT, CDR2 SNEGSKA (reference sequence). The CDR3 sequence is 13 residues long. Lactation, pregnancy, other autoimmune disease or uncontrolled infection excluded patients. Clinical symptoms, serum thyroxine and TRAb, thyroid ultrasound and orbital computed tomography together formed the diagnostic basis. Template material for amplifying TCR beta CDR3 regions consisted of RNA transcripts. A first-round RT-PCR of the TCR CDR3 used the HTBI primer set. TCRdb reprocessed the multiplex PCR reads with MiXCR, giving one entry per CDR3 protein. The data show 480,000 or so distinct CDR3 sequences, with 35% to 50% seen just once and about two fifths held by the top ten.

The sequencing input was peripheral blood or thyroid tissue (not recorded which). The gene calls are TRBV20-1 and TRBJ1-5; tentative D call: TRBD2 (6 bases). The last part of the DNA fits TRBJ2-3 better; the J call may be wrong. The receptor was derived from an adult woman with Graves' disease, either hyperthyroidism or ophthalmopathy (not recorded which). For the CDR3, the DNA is TGCAGTGCTATAAAGAGCGGGTCAGATACGCAGTATTTT. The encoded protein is CSAIKSGSDTQYF.